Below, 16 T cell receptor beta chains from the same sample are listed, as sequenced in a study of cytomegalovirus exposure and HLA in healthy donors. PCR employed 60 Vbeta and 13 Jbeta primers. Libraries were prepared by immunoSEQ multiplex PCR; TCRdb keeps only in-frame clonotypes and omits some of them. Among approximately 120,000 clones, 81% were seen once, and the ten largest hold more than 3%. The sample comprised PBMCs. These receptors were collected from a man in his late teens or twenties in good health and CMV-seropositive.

The chain's CDR3 is CASSQGSGGWDEQFF. The CDR3 nucleotides read TGCGCCAGCAGCCAAGGCAGCGGGGGCTGGGATGAGCAGTTCTTC. The chain is built from TRBV4-3 and TRBJ2-1; 8 bases map to TRBD2. Unmatched junction bases numbered 7, after V lost 1 base and J lost 8 bases. Germline-derived CDR1 and CDR2 are LGHNA and YSLEER. The CDR3 extends over 15 amino acids.

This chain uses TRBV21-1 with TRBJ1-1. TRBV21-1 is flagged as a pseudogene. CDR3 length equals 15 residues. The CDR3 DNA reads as TGTGCCAGCAGCAAAGTAATCAAGGGAGTCACTGAAGCTTTCTTT. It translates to CASSKVIKGVTEAFF.

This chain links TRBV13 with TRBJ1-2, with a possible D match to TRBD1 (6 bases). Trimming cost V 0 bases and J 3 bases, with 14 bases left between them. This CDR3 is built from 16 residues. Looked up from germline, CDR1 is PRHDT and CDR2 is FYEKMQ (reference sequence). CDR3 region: CASSLGGGPDYYGYTF. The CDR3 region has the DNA TGTGCCAGCAGCTTAGGCGGGGGGCCTGACTACTATGGCTACACCTTC. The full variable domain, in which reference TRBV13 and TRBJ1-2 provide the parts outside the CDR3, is AAGVIQSPRHLIKEKRETATLKCYPIPRHDTVYWYQQGPGQDPQFLISFYEKMQSDKGSIPDRFSAQQFSDYHSELNMSSLELGDSALYFCASSLGGGPDYYGYTFGSGTRLTVV.

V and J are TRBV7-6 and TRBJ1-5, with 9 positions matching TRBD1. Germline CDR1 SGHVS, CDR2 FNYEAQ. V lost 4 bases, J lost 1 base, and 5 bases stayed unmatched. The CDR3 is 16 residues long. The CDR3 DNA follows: TGTGCCAGCAGCTCCGGGACAGGGATCAGCAATCAGCCCCAGCATTTT. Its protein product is CASSSGTGISNQPQHF.

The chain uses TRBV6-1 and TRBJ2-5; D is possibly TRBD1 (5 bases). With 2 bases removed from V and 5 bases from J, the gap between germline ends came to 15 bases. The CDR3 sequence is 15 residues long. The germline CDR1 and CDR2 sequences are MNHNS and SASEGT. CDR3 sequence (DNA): TGTGCCAGCAGTGAAATAGTAGGGGCCTCGGAGACCCAGTACTTC. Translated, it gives CASSEIVGASETQYF.

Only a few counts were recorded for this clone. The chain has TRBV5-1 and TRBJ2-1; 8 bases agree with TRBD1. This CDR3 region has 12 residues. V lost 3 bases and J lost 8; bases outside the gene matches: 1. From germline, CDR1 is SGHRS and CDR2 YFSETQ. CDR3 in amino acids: CASSSTGDEQFF. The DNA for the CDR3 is TGCGCCAGCAGCTCGACAGGGGATGAGCAGTTCTTC.

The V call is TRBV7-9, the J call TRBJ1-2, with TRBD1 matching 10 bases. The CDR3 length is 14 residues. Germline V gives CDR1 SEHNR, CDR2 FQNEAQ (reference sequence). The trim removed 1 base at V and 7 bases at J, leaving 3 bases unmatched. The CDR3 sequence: CASSLETGGGGYTF. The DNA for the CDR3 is TGTGCCAGCAGCTTAGAGACAGGGGGCGGTGGCTACACCTTC.

This CDR3 reads CASSGGNGYTF. The CDR3 DNA reads as TGTGCCAGTAGTGGAGGGAACGGCTACACCTTC. The V gene is TRBV19, the J gene TRBJ1-2; D call uncertain. The germline V and J ends were trimmed by 5 bases and 8 bases, with 9 bases remaining between them. The CDR3 loop spans 11 amino acids. Germline V gives CDR1 LNHDA, CDR2 SQIVND (reference sequence).

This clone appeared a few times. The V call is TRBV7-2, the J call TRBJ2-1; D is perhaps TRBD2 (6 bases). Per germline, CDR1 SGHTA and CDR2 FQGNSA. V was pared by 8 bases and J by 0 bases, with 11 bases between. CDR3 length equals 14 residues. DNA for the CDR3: TGTGCCAGCGGTGGGAGGAGCTCCTACAATGAGCAGTTCTTC. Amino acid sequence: CASGGRSSYNEQFF.

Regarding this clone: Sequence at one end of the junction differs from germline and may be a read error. The CDR3 reads CSSSLNTGELFF. In nucleotides, the CDR3 is TGTTCCAGCAGCCTTAACACCGGGGAGCTGTTTTTT. The chain is built from TRBV7-9 and TRBJ2-2, with D hard to call. This CDR3 is 12 amino acids long. From germline, CDR1 is SEHNR and CDR2 FQNEAQ (reference sequence).

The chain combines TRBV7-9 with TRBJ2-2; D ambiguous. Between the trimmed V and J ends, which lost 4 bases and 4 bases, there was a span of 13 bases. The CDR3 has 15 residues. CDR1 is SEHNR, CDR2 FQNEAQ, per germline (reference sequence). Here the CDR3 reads CASSWNRVLTGELFF. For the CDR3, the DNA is TGTGCCAGCAGCTGGAACCGGGTCCTCACCGGGGAGCTGTTTTTT.

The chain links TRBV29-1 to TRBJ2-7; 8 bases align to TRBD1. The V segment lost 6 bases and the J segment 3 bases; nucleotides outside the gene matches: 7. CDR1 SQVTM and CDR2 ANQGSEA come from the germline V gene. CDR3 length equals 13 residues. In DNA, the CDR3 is TGCAGCGTCCGACAGGGGAGTTTCTACGAGCAGTACTTC. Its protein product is CSVRQGSFYEQYF.

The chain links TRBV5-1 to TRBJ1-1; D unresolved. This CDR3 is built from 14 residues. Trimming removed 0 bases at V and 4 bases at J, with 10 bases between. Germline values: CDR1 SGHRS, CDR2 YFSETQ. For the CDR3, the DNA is TGCGCCAGCAGCTTGGTTGAGGAGGCCACTGAAGCTTTCTTT. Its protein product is CASSLVEEATEAFF. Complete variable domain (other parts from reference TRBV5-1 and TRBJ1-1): KAGVTQTPRYLIKTRGQQVTLSCSPISGHRSVSWYQQTPGQGLQFLFEYFSETQRNKGNFPGRFSGRQFSNSRSEMNVSTLELGDSALYLCASSLVEEATEAFFGQGTRLTVV.

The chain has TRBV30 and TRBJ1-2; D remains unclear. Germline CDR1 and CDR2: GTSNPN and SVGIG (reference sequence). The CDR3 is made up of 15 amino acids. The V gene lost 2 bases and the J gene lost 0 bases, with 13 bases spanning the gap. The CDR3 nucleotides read TGTGCCTGGAGTTTTCCGGGGTTAGCTAACTATGGCTACACCTTC. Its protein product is CAWSFPGLANYGYTF.

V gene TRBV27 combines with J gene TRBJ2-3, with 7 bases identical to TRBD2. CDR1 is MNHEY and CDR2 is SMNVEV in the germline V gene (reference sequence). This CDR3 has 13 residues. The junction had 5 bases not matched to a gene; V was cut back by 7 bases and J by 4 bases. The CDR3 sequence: CASIDGRSDTQYF. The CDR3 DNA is TGTGCCAGCATCGACGGGAGGTCAGATACGCAGTATTTT.

CDR3 sequence reads: CSVVLDREVESYTF. The CDR3, as DNA: TGCAGCGTTGTCCTGGACAGGGAAGTTGAAAGCTACACCTTC. The chain uses TRBV29-1 and TRBJ1-2; TRBD1 aligns across 8 bases. This CDR3 has 14 residues. Trimming removed 4 bases from V and 9 bases from J; junction bases left unmatched: 13. Looked up from germline, CDR1 is SQVTM and CDR2 is ANQGSEA. Using reference TRBV29-1 and TRBJ1-2 for the parts outside the CDR3, the full variable domain is SAVISQKPSRDICQRGTSLTIQCQVDSQVTMMFWYRQQPGQSLTLIATANQGSEATYESGFVIDKFPISRPNLTFSTLTVSNMSPEDSSIYLCSVVLDREVESYTFGSGTRLTVV.